The 29 T cell receptor beta chains given below trace back to one sample, sequenced in a study of blood T cells in healthy people across ages. Sample-barcoded 5' priming and a J-beta primer mix drove a second PCR of about 7 to 12 cycles. One entry per CDR3 protein results from TCRdb running MiXCR on the 5' RACE reads. Among about 1.5 million distinct CDR3 sequences, roughly 40% were seen once, and the ten largest hold 7% to 9.5%. The sample comprised blood. The origin of the receptors is a woman aged 18-29 years in good health.

The V call is TRBV18, the J call TRBJ2-1; maybe TRBD2 (6 bases). The germline V gene has CDR1 KGHSH and CDR2 LQKENI. CDR3 length: 17 amino acids. The V end was cut by 3 bases, the J end by 4 bases, with 19 bases between. CDR3 residues: CASSPPSIGLLYNEQFF. The CDR3 coding sequence is TGTGCCAGCTCACCCCCGTCAATTGGACTACTATACAATGAGCAGTTCTTC.

V gene TRBV6-1 combines with J gene TRBJ2-7; D is perhaps TRBD2 (7 bases). Trimming shortened V by 4 bases and J by 5 bases, and 18 bases separated the two germline ends. Germline CDR1 is MNHNS and CDR2 is SASEGT. The length of the CDR3 is 15 residues. In DNA, the CDR3 is TGTGCCAGCAGTGCTATACGGGGGGCCGGGGACGAGCAGTACTTC. Its translation: CASSAIRGAGDEQYF.

V gene TRBV6-5 combines with J gene TRBJ2-7; TRBD2 agrees at 13 bases. The CDR3 consists of 17 residues. V gave up 4 bases and J gave up 4 bases; unmatched junction bases: 10. Per germline, CDR1 MNHEY and CDR2 SVGAGI. Here the CDR3 reads CASSSEGLAGEKYEQYF. In DNA form, the CDR3 reads TGTGCCAGCAGTTCCGAAGGACTAGCGGGAGAGAAGTACGAGCAGTACTTC.

The chain uses TRBV2 and TRBJ2-3; the D gene is possibly TRBD1 (6 bases). The CDR3 has 14 amino acids. CDR1 and CDR2 from the germline V gene are SNHLY and FYNNEI. V lost 3 bases, J lost 2 bases, and 9 bases lay in between. CDR3 DNA sequence: TGTGCCAGCAGTGATCACAGGGTCACAGATACGCAGTATTTT. It encodes CASSDHRVTDTQYF.

The table lists this clonotype with a few counts. This chain links TRBV18 with TRBJ2-5, with 7 bases that match TRBD1. This CDR3 region has 14 residues. V gave up 3 bases and J gave up 2 bases; unmatched junction bases: 3. Germline V gives CDR1 KGHSH, CDR2 LQKENI. DNA of the CDR3: TGTGCCAGCTCACCCAAGGACAGGCAAGAGACCCAGTACTTC. Translated, it gives CASSPKDRQETQYF.

The chain recombines TRBV9 with TRBJ2-1, with D perhaps being TRBD1 or TRBD2 (7 bases each). The CDR3 spans 13 residues. V was pared by 9 bases and J by 7 bases, with 17 bases between. Germline V gives CDR1 SGDLS, CDR2 YYNGEE. Here the CDR3 DNA reads TGTGCCATCAACTGGGAGGGGGCGAATGAGCAGTTCTTC. Protein sequence: CAINWEGANEQFF.

This clonotype was counted a few times. V usage is TRBV11-1 and J usage is TRBJ2-3; 13 positions match TRBD2. The germline V gene has CDR1 SGHAT and CDR2 FQDESV (reference sequence). This CDR3 is 16 amino acids long. V lost 5 bases, J lost 4 bases, and 6 bases stayed unmatched. CDR3 region: CASSGGTSGISDTQYF. As DNA, the CDR3 is TGTGCCAGCAGCGGCGGGACTAGCGGGATCTCAGATACGCAGTATTTT.

The table lists this clonotype with a few counts. The chain's CDR3 is CASSFHEAFF. CDR3 in DNA: TGTGCCAGCAGTTTTCATGAAGCTTTCTTT. This sequence joins TRBV12-3 or TRBV12-4 and TRBJ1-1, with D unresolved. The CDR3 length is 10 residues. V was clipped by 3 bases and J by 7 bases, with 3 bases between them.

This clonotype was observed a few times. The V and J genes are TRBV20-1 and TRBJ2-5, with D perhaps TRBD2 (6 bases). This CDR3 is 13 amino acids long. The ends were cut back, 3 bases at V and 5 bases at J, with 13 bases in the middle. In germline, CDR1 is DFQATT, CDR2 SNEGSKA (reference sequence). Here the CDR3 DNA reads TGCAGTGCTAGCGCACTAGCCGGGGAGACCCAGTACTTC. Its protein product is CSASALAGETQYF.

Comments on this clonotype: At one of its ends the junction is not consistent with the germline gene, which may arise from a read error. This chain links TRBV7-9 with TRBJ1-6; tentatively, D is TRBD1 (5 bases). There are 14 residues in the CDR3. Looked up from germline, CDR1 is SEHNR and CDR2 is FQNEAQ (reference sequence). The CDR3 DNA reads as TGTACCAGCAGCTTAAAGACAGATAATTCACCCCTCCACTTT. Residues: CTSSLKTDNSPLHF.

The CDR3 protein is CASSRSLTGLDSGELFF. The CDR3 DNA reads as TGCGCCAGCAGCCGATCCTTGACAGGGCTAGATTCCGGGGAGCTGTTTTTT. The gene calls are TRBV5-1 and TRBJ2-2; 7 positions match TRBD1. Germline V lookup: CDR1 SGHRS, CDR2 YFSETQ. Losses at the gene ends were 4 bases for V and 6 bases for J; bases not matched to a gene: 15. The length of the CDR3 is 17 residues.

Comments on this clonotype: In this CDR3 the conserved last residue, phenylalanine or tryptophan, is missing, so a read error is likely. The rearrangement links TRBV20-1 to TRBJ2-3; weak D call: TRBD2 (6 bases). Per germline, CDR1 DFQATT and CDR2 SNEGSKA (reference sequence). V lost 2 bases and J lost 6, with 12 bases in between. This CDR3 has 13 amino acids. This chain's CDR3 is CSARPRAGDTQYV. In DNA form, the CDR3 reads TGCAGTGCTAGACCGCGCGCGGGGGATACGCAGTATGTT.

J is TRBJ1-2 and V is TRBV6-1, with D tentatively TRBD1 (5 bases). The CDR3 consists of 14 residues. V lost 1 base and J 4 bases, leaving 10 bases between the germline ends. The germline V gene encodes CDR1 MNHNS and CDR2 SASEGT. For the CDR3, the DNA is TGTGCCAGCAGTGAAGTGGGGGTAATCTATGGCTACACCTTC. This sequence encodes CASSEVGVIYGYTF.

This clonotype was observed a handful of times. In nucleotides, the CDR3 is TGTGCCAGCAGGGTACTCGGACAGGAGAACTATGGCTACACCTTC. Translating gives CASRVLGQENYGYTF. The chain has TRBV2 and TRBJ1-2; 7 bases map to TRBD1. From germline, CDR1 is SNHLY and CDR2 FYNNEI. V dropped 6 bases and J dropped 2; count of bases not matched to a gene: 9. The CDR3 extends over 15 amino acids.

The chain employs TRBV6-1 and TRBJ2-7; maybe TRBD1 (6 bases). The CDR3 consists of 14 residues. Trimming took 6 bases from V and 3 from J, leaving 15 bases between them. In germline, CDR1 is MNHNS, CDR2 SASEGT. CDR3 region: CASSDPGHDYEQYF. CDR3 coding DNA: TGTGCCAGCAGCGACCCGGGACACGACTACGAGCAGTACTTC.

This clonotype was seen a handful of times. This chain joins TRBV6-2 or TRBV6-3 and TRBJ2-1; D not certain. This CDR3 has 13 residues. Trimming took 1 base from V and 8 from J, leaving 9 bases between them. Germline lookup yields CDR1 MNHEY and CDR2 SVGEGT. The CDR3 sequence: CASSYFLFDEQFF. For the CDR3, the DNA is TGTGCCAGCAGTTACTTCCTCTTCGATGAGCAGTTCTTC.

This clonotype was recorded many times. The junction departs from germline at one end; a sequencing error may be responsible. This chain links TRBV20-1 with TRBJ2-7, with D possibly being TRBD1 (6 bases). Germline CDR1 reads DFQATT; CDR2 reads SNEGSKA (reference sequence). The CDR3 loop spans 12 amino acids. CDR3 DNA sequence: TGCAGTGCCAGAGGGGGCTCCTACGAGCAGTACTTC. Amino acids: CSARGGSYEQYF.

This rearrangement joins TRBV27 to TRBJ2-1; D call uncertain. This CDR3 spans 17 amino acids. CDR1 and CDR2 from the germline V gene are MNHEY and SMNVEV (reference sequence). V was trimmed by 3 bases and J by 0 bases, leaving 15 bases between them. CDR3 sequence: CASSFLGPFDSYNEQFF. CDR3 sequence (DNA): TGTGCCAGCAGTTTCCTCGGACCCTTCGACTCCTACAATGAGCAGTTCTTC.

V is TRBV10-2 and J is TRBJ2-1, with D perhaps given as TRBD1 or TRBD2 (6 bases each). V lost 5 bases to trimming and J lost 8 bases, with 19 bases between them. The CDR3 runs 15 residues. Germline CDR1 and CDR2: WSHSY and SAAADI. The CDR3 region is CASSSGGLRGDEQFF. The DNA for the CDR3 is TGCGCCAGCAGTTCCGGGGGTCTTAGGGGGGATGAGCAGTTCTTC.

This clonotype was recorded many times. This chain connects TRBV27 to TRBJ2-5; D perhaps matches TRBD2 (5 bases). In germline, CDR1 is MNHEY, CDR2 SMNVEV (reference sequence). Trimming removed 5 bases from V and 0 bases from J, with 10 bases in between. This CDR3 is built from 14 residues. Here the CDR3 DNA reads TGTGCCAGCAGTCCCGGGATGTACCAAGAGACCCAGTACTTC. It translates to CASSPGMYQETQYF.

This clonotype showed up just a few times. The chain employs TRBV11-2 and TRBJ1-2; D gene unclear. The germline V gene has CDR1 SGHAT and CDR2 FQNNGV. V was trimmed by 5 bases and J by 2 bases, leaving 15 bases between them. The CDR3 runs 15 residues. CDR3 sequence reads: CASSPGPSVNYGYTF. The CDR3 DNA is TGTGCCAGCAGCCCCGGGCCATCAGTGAACTATGGCTACACCTTC.

This clonotype appeared a few times. This chain links TRBV20-1 with TRBJ2-7; D unclear. CDR3 length equals 12 residues. V was trimmed by 7 bases and J by 1 base, leaving 11 bases between them. The germline V gene has CDR1 DFQATT and CDR2 SNEGSKA (reference sequence). The CDR3 DNA sequence: TGCAGTGTCATTCAGACGTCCTACGAGCAGTACTTC. Translating gives CSVIQTSYEQYF.

This chain joins TRBV15 and TRBJ2-1, with TRBD2 matching 9 bases. Germline loops: CDR1 LNHNV, CDR2 YYDKDF (reference sequence). This CDR3 comprises 16 residues. V lost 1 base, J lost 5 bases, and 6 bases stayed unmatched. The CDR3 sequence: CATSRGFVAGDNEQFF. The CDR3 nucleotides read TGTGCCACCAGCAGAGGGTTCGTAGCGGGAGACAATGAGCAGTTCTTC.

The J gene is TRBJ2-3, the V gene TRBV27, with 13 bases identical to TRBD2. The CDR3 sequence is 15 residues long. From germline, CDR1 is MNHEY and CDR2 SMNVEV (reference sequence). With V trimmed by 2 bases and J by 10 bases, 6 bases remained unmatched. The CDR3 sequence: CASSLEGTSGMAQYF. CDR3 coding DNA: TGTGCCAGCAGTTTAGAAGGGACTAGCGGGATGGCGCAGTATTTT.

This chain links TRBV10-3 with TRBJ2-3; D is uncertain. The CDR3 sequence is 13 residues long. Germline V gene sequence: CDR1 ENHRY, CDR2 SYGVKD. The ends were cut back, 4 bases at V and 6 bases at J, with 11 bases in the middle. This CDR3 reads CAISGTDSDTQYF. DNA for the CDR3: TGTGCCATCAGTGGTACCGATAGTGATACGCAGTATTTT.

The sample holds a few counts of this clonotype. This rearrangement joins TRBV4-1 to TRBJ2-7; D could derive from TRBD1 or TRBD2 (5 bases each). V dropped 5 bases and J dropped 0 bases, with 8 bases sitting between them. Germline CDR1 MGHRA, CDR2 YSYEKL. This CDR3 has 13 residues. The CDR3 DNA reads as TGCGCCAGCAGCACGGGGCTCTCCTACGAGCAGTACTTC. As protein: CASSTGLSYEQYF.

This clonotype was counted a single time. The J gene is TRBJ2-4, the V gene TRBV18; tentatively, D is TRBD2 (6 bases). The J call may not be correct, given that the DNA end is closer to TRBJ2-7. This CDR3 spans 15 amino acids. Looked up from germline, CDR1 is KGHSH and CDR2 is LQKENI. The CDR3 DNA reads TGTGCCACGTCAGCCGGGGGATACCTCTCGTACGAGCAGTACTTC. This sequence encodes CATSAGGYLSYEQYF.

V is TRBV20-1 and J is TRBJ1-1, with a weak D call TRBD1 (6 bases). V was cut by 6 bases and J by 1 base, with 12 bases left in between. CDR3 length: 13 residues. CDR1 DFQATT and CDR2 SNEGSKA come from the germline V gene (reference sequence). In DNA form, the CDR3 reads TGCAGTGCGGGGGCACCCAAGAACACTGAAGCTTTCTTT. Translating gives CSAGAPKNTEAFF.

CDR3 amino acids: CAWSVRRTSGSDEQFF. CDR3 DNA sequence: TGTGCCTGGAGTGTACGGCGGACTAGCGGGAGCGATGAGCAGTTCTTC. The genes are TRBV30 and TRBJ2-1; 13 nucleotides match TRBD2. Germline CDR1 and CDR2: GTSNPN and SVGIG (reference sequence). The V segment lost 0 bases and the J segment 8 bases; nucleotides outside the gene matches: 7. This CDR3 has 16 residues.